This entry concerns a single TCR beta chain. The sample originates from a study of identical twins. This CDR3 has 12 residues. The V and J ends lost 7 bases and 10 bases respectively, with 15 bases between them. Germline CDR1 MNHEY, CDR2 SMNVEV (reference sequence). Template switching (which added a universal primer site) was used, and cDNA carried unique molecular identifiers. Via MiXCR, TCRdb re-called the 5' RACE reads, giving one row per CDR3 protein. The table records 300,000 to 400,000 distinct CDR3 sequences, roughly 12% of them present only once. The same data also contributed to another study, on yellow fever vaccine responses in identical twins.

This receptor was identified in a woman aged 18-29 years in good health. Material for sequencing was CD8+ T cells sorted from blood. The J gene is TRBJ2-3, the V gene TRBV27; D gene unclear. CDR3 bases: TGTGCCAGCACCACTCCTCATAATGCGCAGTATTTT. It specifies CASTTPHNAQYF.